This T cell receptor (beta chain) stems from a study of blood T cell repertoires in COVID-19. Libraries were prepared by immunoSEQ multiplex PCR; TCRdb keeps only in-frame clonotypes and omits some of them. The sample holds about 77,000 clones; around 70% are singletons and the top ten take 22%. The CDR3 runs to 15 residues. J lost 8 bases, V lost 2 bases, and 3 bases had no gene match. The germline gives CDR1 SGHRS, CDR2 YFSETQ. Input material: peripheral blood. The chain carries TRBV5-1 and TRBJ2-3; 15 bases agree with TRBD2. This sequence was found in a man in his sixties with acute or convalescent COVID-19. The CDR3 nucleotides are TGCGCCAGCAGCTTCGGGACTAGCGGGAGGCTTACGCAGTATTTT. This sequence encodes CASSFGTSGRLTQYF.